The 20 T cell receptor beta chains presented below share a single source sample, sequenced in a study of T cell changes during pregnancy in multiple sclerosis. Profiling relied on immunoSEQ multiplex PCR, and the TCRdb table lists in-frame clones only, not all of them. The sample yields more than 70,000 clones, 91% seen once. The sample was peripheral blood, taken after pregnancy. The receptors shown here come from a female donor in good health, enrolled as a control in a pregnancy study.

The CDR3 nucleotides are TGTGCCAGCAGCCAAGAGGAGGCAGGGGGGTCACCCCTCCACTTT. Translation gives CASSQEEAGGSPLHF. This chain connects TRBV4-2 to TRBJ1-6; 7 bases match TRBD1. Per germline, CDR1 LGHNA and CDR2 YNFKEQ. CDR3 length: 15 residues. J lost 10 bases, V lost 0 bases, and 6 bases had no gene match.

This clone appeared once. The rearrangement joins TRBV7-2 to TRBJ1-6; D possibly corresponds to TRBD1 (6 bases). Germline CDR1 SGHTA, CDR2 FQGNSA. The CDR3 has 15 amino acids. V lost 4 bases to trimming and J lost 7 bases, with 14 bases between them. Written as DNA, the CDR3 is TGTGCCAGCAGCTCTCCTGGGACATCAAATTCACCCCTCCACTTT. Translated: CASSSPGTSNSPLHF.

This clone was counted only a few times. V usage is TRBV14 and J usage is TRBJ1-6; D might be TRBD1 (5 bases). The germline V gene has CDR1 SGHDN and CDR2 FVKESK. The CDR3 spans 19 residues. Trimming removed 2 bases at V and 11 bases at J, with 28 bases between. CDR3 loop: CASSQSRRGRGGRFPPLHF. In nucleotides, the CDR3 is TGTGCCAGCAGCCAATCTCGACGAGGGAGGGGCGGGCGATTTCCACCCCTCCACTTT.

The CDR3 nucleotides are TGTGCCAGCAGGAGGATGGGTTCGGACATTCAGTACTTC. Its translation is CASRRMGSDIQYF. V and J are TRBV6-6 and TRBJ2-4, with no clear D. V dropped 6 bases and J dropped 8 bases, with 14 bases sitting between them. Germline V gene sequence: CDR1 MNHNY, CDR2 SVGAGI (reference sequence). This CDR3 spans 13 amino acids.

V usage is TRBV19 and J usage is TRBJ1-6; 9 nucleotides match TRBD1. The CDR3 is 15 residues long. CDR1 is LNHDA and CDR2 is SQIVND in the germline V gene (reference sequence). The V and J ends lost 7 bases and 7 bases, in that order; junction bases with no gene match: 8. Written as DNA, the CDR3 is TGTGCCAGTAACACCGGGACAGGGACCAATTCACCCCTCCACTTT. Translated, it gives CASNTGTGTNSPLHF.

The chain joins TRBV7-2 to TRBJ1-2, with D perhaps matching TRBD1 (6 bases). Germline CDR1 and CDR2: SGHTA and FQGNSA. Trimming took off 6 bases at V and 5 bases at J, with 19 bases between the two ends. CDR3 size: 15 residues. The CDR3 nucleotides are TGTGCCAGCAGACCGCCTGGACAGAAGAGATATGGCTACACCTTC. It is translated as CASRPPGQKRYGYTF.

This clone was seen a few times. The chain recombines TRBV28 with TRBJ2-7; TRBD1 aligns across 9 bases. There are 15 residues in the CDR3. J gave up 5 bases and V 2 bases, and 7 bases lay outside the gene matches. Germline loops: CDR1 MDHEN, CDR2 SYDVKM. The CDR3 nucleotides read TGTGCCAGCAGTTTAATTGGGACAGGGACCCACGAGCAGTACTTC. Its translation is CASSLIGTGTHEQYF.

This clone has more than one count but fewer than ten. Germline and junction disagree at one end, which may indicate a read error. The V and J genes are TRBV7-7 and TRBJ2-4; the match to TRBD1 covers 11 bases. The length of the CDR3 is 13 residues. Per germline, CDR1 SSHAT and CDR2 FNYEAQ (reference sequence). CDR3 sequence: CASSLGQGDIQYF. DNA for the CDR3: TGTGCTAGCAGCTTGGGACAGGGGGACATTCAGTACTTC.

This clone showed up just once. The chain recombines TRBV7-9 with TRBJ2-3; D not resolved. The CDR3 spans 15 residues. Germline CDR1 reads SEHNR; CDR2 reads FQNEAQ (reference sequence). V was shortened by 0 bases and J by 4 bases, with 11 bases between the two germline ends. The CDR3 DNA reads TGTGCCAGCAGCTTAGCGTTGCTACGCTCAGATACGCAGTATTTT. This sequence encodes CASSLALLRSDTQYF.

This rearrangement joins TRBV28 to TRBJ1-2; tentative D call: TRBD1 (5 bases). Germline-derived CDR1 and CDR2 are MDHEN and SYDVKM. The CDR3 extends over 14 amino acids. Trimming stripped 2 bases from V and 2 bases from J, with 9 bases between. CDR3 sequence reads: CASSLIDRNYGYTF. The CDR3 bases are TGTGCCAGCAGTTTAATTGACAGAAACTATGGCTACACCTTC.

The chain joins TRBV7-8 to TRBJ1-5, with D possibly TRBD1 on 5 matching bases. Germline CDR1 SGHVS, CDR2 FQNEAQ. The CDR3 has 14 residues. V dropped 2 bases and J dropped 5 bases, with 10 bases sitting between them. The CDR3 DNA reads as TGTGCCAGCAGCTTATTGCAGGGCCATCAGCCCCAGCATTTT. Translating it yields CASSLLQGHQPQHF.

Only one count was recorded for this clone. The chain is built from TRBV7-2 and TRBJ2-5; 8 bases are a match to TRBD1. The CDR3 extends over 14 amino acids. V lost 4 bases, J lost 2 bases, and 3 bases stayed unmatched. Germline V gene lookup returns CDR1 SGHTA and CDR2 FQGNSA. Written as DNA, the CDR3 is TGTGCCAGCAGCTCGTGGGACAGGCAAGAGACCCAGTACTTC. This gives the protein CASSSWDRQETQYF.

The chain couples TRBV2 to TRBJ2-7; 10 bases agree with TRBD1. CDR1 and CDR2 from the germline V gene are SNHLY and FYNNEI. Trimming at V came to 4 bases and at J to 12 bases, leaving 6 bases not matched to a gene. CDR3 length equals 12 residues. The CDR3 DNA reads as TGTGCCAGCAGTGGGACAGGGGGTAATGGGTACTTC. Its protein is CASSGTGGNGYF.

CDR3 loop: CASAPKTSGTVNSPLHF. The DNA of the CDR3 is TGCGCCAGCGCCCCAAAAACATCAGGGACAGTCAATTCACCCCTCCACTTT. J is TRBJ1-6 and V is TRBV4-3; TRBD1 matches 7 bases. From germline, CDR1 is LGHNA and CDR2 YSLEER. The junction had 17 bases not matched to a gene; V was cut back by 8 bases and J by 7 bases. The CDR3 consists of 17 residues.

The chain has TRBV7-9 and TRBJ2-1, with 9 bases lining up with TRBD1. Germline V CDR1 and CDR2: SEHNR, FQNEAQ (reference sequence). V was clipped by 6 bases and J by 1 base; unmatched bases: 7. The CDR3 is made up of 16 amino acids. The CDR3, as DNA: TGTGCCAGCAGATCCGGGACAGGGTGGTCCTACAATGAGCAGTTCTTC. It specifies CASRSGTGWSYNEQFF. The complete variable domain, with remaining parts taken from reference TRBV7-9 and TRBJ2-1, reads DTGVSQNPRHKITKRGQNVTFRCDPISEHNRLYWYRQTLGQGPEFLTYFQNEAQLEKSRLLSDRFSAERPKGSFSTLEIQRTEQGDSAMYLCASRSGTGWSYNEQFFGPGTRLTVL.

This chain connects TRBV6-5 to TRBJ1-2; 9 bases map to TRBD1. J lost 2 bases, V lost 6 bases, and 4 bases had no gene match. Per the germline V gene, CDR1 is MNHEY and CDR2 is SVGAGI. The CDR3 consists of 14 residues. DNA for the CDR3: TGTGCCAGCAGACAGGGGGCGGTCAACTATGGCTACACCTTC. It is translated as CASRQGAVNYGYTF.

This chain connects TRBV7-9 to TRBJ1-5; 7 bases align to TRBD1. Germline V gene data show CDR1 as SEHNR and CDR2 as FQNEAQ (reference sequence). There are 15 residues in the CDR3. Trimming cost V 5 bases and J 6 bases; bases outside gene matches: 10. CDR3 sequence: CASSLGGRVTQPQHF. DNA for the CDR3: TGTGCCAGCAGCCTAGGGGGCAGGGTGACTCAGCCCCAGCATTTT.

The V gene is TRBV7-2, the J gene TRBJ2-7; 8 nucleotides align to TRBD2. The CDR3 sequence is 16 residues long. V lost 5 bases to trimming and J lost 2 bases; unmatched junction nucleotides: 11. Germline CDR1 and CDR2: SGHTA and FQGNSA. The DNA for the CDR3 is TGTGCCAGCAGCGCGTCGAGCGGGGGTTACACCTACGAGCAGTACTTC. This translates into CASSASSGGYTYEQYF.

This chain links TRBV28 with TRBJ1-2; 8 bases line up with TRBD1. J lost 6 bases, V lost 6 bases, and 9 bases had no gene match. The germline gives CDR1 MDHEN, CDR2 SYDVKM. The CDR3 is 14 amino acids. CDR3 in amino acids: CASRDQGAHNGYTF. The CDR3 DNA sequence: TGTGCCAGCAGGGATCAGGGGGCGCATAATGGCTACACCTTC.

The chain carries TRBV28 and TRBJ2-3; 9 positions agree with TRBD2. This CDR3 is 15 amino acids long. J gave up 3 bases and V 7 bases, and 8 bases lay outside the gene matches. Germline assignment: CDR1 MDHEN and CDR2 SYDVKM. In DNA, the CDR3 is TGTGCCAGCAATACCCAGCGGGGGGATACAGATACGCAGTATTTT. It codes for CASNTQRGDTDTQYF.